This entry lists 14 T cell receptor beta chains sequenced from one sample in a study of blood T cell repertoires in COVID-19. Clones were read by immunoSEQ multiplex PCR, and TCRdb kept only the in-frame ones, dropping some. The data show about 130,000 clones, 85% seen once. Sequenced sample: peripheral blood. The receptor set was obtained from an elderly man with active or convalescent COVID-19.

This clone occurred once. The chain recombines TRBV5-5 with TRBJ1-4, with TRBD1 matching 8 bases. The CDR3 extends over 14 amino acids. CDR1 and CDR2 from the germline V gene are SGHKS and YYEKEE (reference sequence). Unmatched junction bases numbered 9, after V lost 6 bases and J lost 8 bases. This chain's CDR3 is CASNSGGLNEKLFF. The CDR3, as DNA: TGTGCCAGCAACTCAGGGGGCTTAAACGAAAAACTGTTTTTT.

This clone was recorded a few times. J is TRBJ1-5 and V is TRBV19; TRBD1 aligns across 9 bases. V dropped 4 bases and J dropped 16; count of bases not matched to a gene: 8. The CDR3 spans 12 residues. Germline CDR1 and CDR2: LNHDA and SQIVND (reference sequence). In nucleotides, the CDR3 is TGTGCCAGTAGTACTAGGACAGGGGTTTTACATTTT. This translates into CASSTRTGVLHF. Complete variable domain (other parts from reference TRBV19 and TRBJ1-5): DGGITQSPKYLFRKEGQNVTLSCEQNLNHDAMYWYRQDPGQGLRLIYYSQIVNDFQKGDIAEGYSVSREKKESFPLTVTSAQKNPTAFYLCASSTRTGVLHFGDGTRLSIL.

This chain links TRBV7-2 with TRBJ2-5, with TRBD1 matching over 7 bases. V dropped 5 bases and J dropped 1; count of bases not matched to a gene: 7. The germline V gene has CDR1 SGHTA and CDR2 FQGNSA. The CDR3 totals 15 residues. CDR3 bases: TGTGCCAGCAGCAGGGGGCCGGGACCCCAAGAGACCCAGTACTTC. It codes for CASSRGPGPQETQYF. Variable domain in full (rest from reference TRBV7-2 and TRBJ2-5): GAGVSQSPSNKVTEKGKDVELRCDPISGHTALYWYRQSLGQGLEFLIYFQGNSAPDKSGLPSDRFSAERTGGSVSTLTIQRTQQEDSAVYLCASSRGPGPQETQYFGPGTRLLVL.

This chain uses TRBV27 with TRBJ1-6; 10 nucleotides match TRBD1. The CDR3 totals 14 residues. Trimming removed 2 bases from V and 9 bases from J; junction bases left unmatched: 1. The germline V gene encodes CDR1 MNHEY and CDR2 SMNVEV (reference sequence). The CDR3 DNA follows: TGTGCCAGCAGTTTAAGGGACAGGGGTTCACCCCTCCACTTT. As protein: CASSLRDRGSPLHF.

The chain couples TRBV28 to TRBJ1-5, with D perhaps matching TRBD1 (6 bases). Trimming took off 1 base at V and 13 bases at J, with 11 bases between the two ends. CDR3 size: 12 residues. CDR1 is MDHEN and CDR2 is SYDVKM in the germline V gene. The CDR3 reads CASSLLRDIQHF. DNA of the CDR3: TGTGCCAGCAGTTTATTACGGGACATACAGCATTTT.

The chain employs TRBV6-5 and TRBJ2-2, with D maybe TRBD2 (6 bases). Germline CDR1 and CDR2: MNHEY and SVGAGI. Trimming cost V 9 bases and J 3 bases, with 17 bases left between them. The CDR3 has 15 amino acids. The CDR3 sequence: CASHVGRLDTGELFF. The DNA of the CDR3 is TGTGCCAGTCATGTCGGGAGACTAGACACCGGGGAGCTGTTTTTT.

The chain combines TRBV6-6 with TRBJ2-5; perhaps TRBD1 as D (7 bases). The length of the CDR3 is 15 residues. Germline assignment: CDR1 MNHNY and CDR2 SVGAGI (reference sequence). The ends were cut back, 7 bases at V and 4 bases at J, with 19 bases in the middle. The DNA for the CDR3 is TGTGCCAGCAAATCCATTACCCAGGGGGGAGAGACCCAGTACTTC. Translation gives CASKSITQGGETQYF.

V gene TRBV5-4 combines with J gene TRBJ2-5, with 10 bases identical to TRBD2. Germline V lookup: CDR1 SGHNT, CDR2 YYREEE (reference sequence). This CDR3 has 16 residues. V gave up 4 bases and J gave up 1 base; unmatched junction bases: 7. The chain's CDR3 is CASSQDLAGGQETQYF. The CDR3 DNA is TGTGCCAGCAGCCAAGACTTAGCGGGGGGCCAAGAGACCCAGTACTTC.

V gene TRBV20-1 combines with J gene TRBJ1-1; weak D call: TRBD1 (5 bases). The V end was cut by 3 bases, the J end by 1 base, with 6 bases between. The length of the CDR3 is 12 residues. The germline V gene has CDR1 DFQATT and CDR2 SNEGSKA (reference sequence). This CDR3 is CSASQGNTEAFF. CDR3 bases: TGCAGTGCTAGTCAGGGGAACACTGAAGCTTTCTTT.

The chain couples TRBV16 to TRBJ1-4; D gene uncertain. This CDR3 is 16 amino acids long. The germline V gene encodes CDR1 KGHSY and CDR2 FQNENV. Trimming cost V 6 bases and J 0 bases, with 14 bases left between them. The CDR3 DNA reads as TGTGCCAGCAGAGTGTCGATGGCCGCAACTAATGAAAAACTGTTTTTT. Its translation is CASRVSMAATNEKLFF.

This clone was seen only a few times. The rearrangement links TRBV15 to TRBJ1-6, with D unresolved. The CDR3 is 17 amino acids. CDR1 is LNHNV and CDR2 is YYDKDF in the germline V gene (reference sequence). V dropped 1 base and J dropped 6 bases, with 16 bases sitting between them. The CDR3: CATSRVRSATVNSPLHF. In DNA, the CDR3 is TGTGCCACCAGCAGAGTTAGGTCAGCGACCGTTAATTCACCCCTCCACTTT.

CDR3 in amino acids: CASSVAPGLAGGELFF. For the CDR3, the DNA is TGTGCCAGCAGCGTAGCCCCGGGACTAGCAGGCGGGGAGCTGTTTTTT. The V and J genes are TRBV9 and TRBJ2-2; 9 nucleotides line up with TRBD2. Trimming removed 0 bases from V and 7 bases from J; junction bases left unmatched: 7. Germline CDR1 reads SGDLS; CDR2 reads YYNGEE. This CDR3 is built from 16 residues.

This clone is a singleton in its sample. This chain uses TRBV28 with TRBJ1-5, with 10 bases aligning to TRBD1. V gave up 11 bases and J gave up 4 bases; unmatched junction bases: 14. The CDR3 runs to 16 residues. Per the germline V gene, CDR1 is MDHEN and CDR2 is SYDVKM. The CDR3 here is CASSTRGQGGNQPQHF. CDR3 nucleotides: TGTGCCTCATCTACCCGCGGACAGGGGGGAAATCAGCCCCAGCATTTT.

V usage is TRBV5-1 and J usage is TRBJ2-5; 7 bases fit TRBD1. This CDR3 is 19 amino acids long. The germline V gene encodes CDR1 SGHRS and CDR2 YFSETQ. Trimming at V came to 2 bases and at J to 1 base, leaving 17 bases not matched to a gene. For the CDR3, the DNA is TGCGCCAGCAGCTTAAACCGGGACAGAGATCAAAGACCCCAAGAGACCCAGTACTTC. Its translation is CASSLNRDRDQRPQETQYF.